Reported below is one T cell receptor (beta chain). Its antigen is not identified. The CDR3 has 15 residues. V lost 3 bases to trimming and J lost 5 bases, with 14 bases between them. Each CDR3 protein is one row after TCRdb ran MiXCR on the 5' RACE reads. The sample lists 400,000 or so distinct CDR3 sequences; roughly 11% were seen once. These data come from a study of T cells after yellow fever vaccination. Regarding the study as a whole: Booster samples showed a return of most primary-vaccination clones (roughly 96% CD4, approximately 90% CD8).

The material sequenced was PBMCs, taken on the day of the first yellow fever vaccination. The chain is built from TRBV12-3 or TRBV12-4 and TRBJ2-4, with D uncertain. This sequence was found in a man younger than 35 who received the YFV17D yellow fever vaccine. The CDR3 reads CASSFDSLGQNIQYF. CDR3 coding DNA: TGTGCCAGCAGTTTTGACTCGTTAGGACAAAACATTCAGTACTTC.